The 13 T cell receptor beta chains below come from one sample, sequenced in a study of cytomegalovirus exposure and HLA in healthy donors. 60 Vbeta and 13 Jbeta primers were used in PCR. The data were produced by immunoSEQ multiplex PCR, yet TCRdb's version contains in-frame clones alone and is incomplete. The repertoire has 95,000 to 100,000 clones, about three quarters of them found once; the top ten carry over 15%. Sample: PBMCs. The receptors originated from a man aged 55 to 69 in good health and CMV-seropositive.

V is TRBV19 and J is TRBJ1-2; tentative D call: TRBD1 (5 bases). CDR1 is LNHDA and CDR2 is SQIVND in the germline V gene (reference sequence). Trimming took 5 bases from V and 2 from J, leaving 9 bases between them. The CDR3 is 13 residues long. CDR3 sequence: CASSWGGNYGYTF. CDR3 bases: TGTGCCAGTAGTTGGGGGGGGAACTATGGCTACACCTTC. Filled out from reference TRBV19 and TRBJ1-2, the complete variable domain reads DGGITQSPKYLFRKEGQNVTLSCEQNLNHDAMYWYRQDPGQGLRLIYYSQIVNDFQKGDIAEGYSVSREKKESFPLTVTSAQKNPTAFYLCASSWGGNYGYTFGSGTRLTVV.

V is TRBV9 and J is TRBJ2-5, with TRBD2 matching 8 bases. V was clipped by 0 bases and J by 1 base; unmatched bases: 5. In germline, CDR1 is SGDLS, CDR2 YYNGEE. The CDR3 runs 16 residues. The CDR3 sequence: CASSVGPGGGQETQYF. The DNA for the CDR3 is TGTGCCAGCAGCGTAGGCCCCGGGGGGGGCCAAGAGACCCAGTACTTC.

This chain links TRBV6-5 with TRBJ2-1; TRBD1 is a possible D gene (6 bases). V gave up 0 bases and J gave up 10 bases, with 19 bases separating them. CDR3 length equals 16 residues. Germline CDR1 MNHEY, CDR2 SVGAGI. CDR3 nucleotides: TGTGCCAGCAGTTACTCGATAGGGGGACCTCTCGGGGAGCAGTTCTTC. Protein: CASSYSIGGPLGEQFF.

The J gene is TRBJ2-3, the V gene TRBV9; D is possibly TRBD2 (7 bases). This CDR3 comprises 15 residues. The ends were cut back, 4 bases at V and 7 bases at J, with 19 bases in the middle. Germline loops: CDR1 SGDLS, CDR2 YYNGEE. The CDR3 region has the DNA TGTGCCAGCAGCCTACAGGCGGGGGCCCGGTATACGCAGTATTTT. This encodes CASSLQAGARYTQYF.

About this clone itself: The junction differs from germline at one of its ends, possibly a read error. J is TRBJ2-3 and V is TRBV4-1; 7 bases match TRBD2. The CDR3 is 12 residues long. CDR1 MGHRA and CDR2 YSYEKL come from the germline V gene. The CDR3 spells CASSPRDYKYHF. Written as DNA, the CDR3 is TGCGCCAGCAGCCCCCGGGACTATAAGTACCATTTT.

This chain links TRBV18 with TRBJ2-7, with D unclear. The V end lost 2 bases, the J end lost 4 bases, and 12 bases lay between the germline ends. This CDR3 comprises 14 residues. Germline loops: CDR1 KGHSH, CDR2 LQKENI. The CDR3 coding sequence is TGTGCCAGCTCACCATCCCCTATCCTTTACGAGCAGTACTTC. Translated: CASSPSPILYEQYF.

V gene TRBV7-8 combines with J gene TRBJ1-4; TRBD1 agrees at 7 bases. J gave up 5 bases and V 0 bases, and 9 bases lay outside the gene matches. Per the germline V gene, CDR1 is SGHVS and CDR2 is FQNEAQ. This CDR3 has 17 amino acids. The chain's CDR3 is CASSLARNRGQNEKLFF. CDR3 DNA: TGTGCCAGCAGCTTAGCTCGCAACAGGGGACAAAATGAAAAACTGTTTTTT.

This rearrangement joins TRBV5-1 to TRBJ2-5, with a possible D match to TRBD1 (5 bases). The DNA end is a closer match to TRBJ2-7, so the J assignment may be wrong. In germline, CDR1 is SGHRS, CDR2 YFSETQ. CDR3 length equals 13 residues. CDR3 DNA sequence: TGCGCCAGCAGCTACCGGACAAACTACGAGCAGTACTTC. Its translation: CASSYRTNYEQYF.

This chain uses TRBV28 with TRBJ1-2; tentative D call: TRBD1 (6 bases). The CDR3 runs to 14 residues. The V gene's germline CDR1 is MDHEN and CDR2 SYDVKM. Trimming took off 6 bases at V and 0 bases at J, with 11 bases between the two ends. The CDR3 here is CASSQTGTNYGYTF. The CDR3 DNA follows: TGTGCCAGCAGCCAGACAGGCACTAACTATGGCTACACCTTC.

The gene calls are TRBV6-5 and TRBJ2-7; the match to TRBD2 covers 7 bases. The J segment lost 3 bases and the V segment lost 6 bases, leaving 8 bases of the junction unmatched. Per germline, CDR1 MNHEY and CDR2 SVGAGI. The CDR3 extends over 14 amino acids. CDR3 nucleotides: TGTGCCAGCAGGGGCCAGTGGGGGGGCTACGAGCAGTACTTC. It is translated as CASRGQWGGYEQYF.

The J gene is TRBJ2-1, the V gene TRBV5-1, with 7 positions matching TRBD1. V was clipped by 4 bases and J by 5 bases; unmatched bases: 9. CDR1 and CDR2 (germline): SGHRS, YFSETQ. The CDR3 runs 15 residues. CDR3 sequence: CASSGTGAPHNEQFF. CDR3 DNA sequence: TGCGCCAGCAGCGGTACAGGGGCGCCCCACAATGAGCAGTTCTTC.

This clone was observed many times. The rearrangement joins TRBV7-9 to TRBJ1-4; maybe TRBD1 (5 bases). Trimming took off 5 bases at V and 8 bases at J, with 18 bases between the two ends. The CDR3 has 15 amino acids. Germline V gene data show CDR1 as SEHNR and CDR2 as FQNEAQ (reference sequence). The CDR3 region has the DNA TGTGCCAGCAGCCCTGGGGACGGCGGGGAGGAAAAACTGTTTTTT. It specifies CASSPGDGGEEKLFF.

J is TRBJ2-5 and V is TRBV27, with a weak D call TRBD2 (7 bases). Germline CDR1 MNHEY, CDR2 SMNVEV (reference sequence). Trimming cost V 4 bases and J 14 bases, with 26 bases left between them. The CDR3 extends over 15 amino acids. The CDR3 nucleotides read TGTGCCAGCAGTTCCCACCCCCCCCCTCGGGGGGCCCCCTACTTC. Amino acids: CASSSHPPPRGAPYF.